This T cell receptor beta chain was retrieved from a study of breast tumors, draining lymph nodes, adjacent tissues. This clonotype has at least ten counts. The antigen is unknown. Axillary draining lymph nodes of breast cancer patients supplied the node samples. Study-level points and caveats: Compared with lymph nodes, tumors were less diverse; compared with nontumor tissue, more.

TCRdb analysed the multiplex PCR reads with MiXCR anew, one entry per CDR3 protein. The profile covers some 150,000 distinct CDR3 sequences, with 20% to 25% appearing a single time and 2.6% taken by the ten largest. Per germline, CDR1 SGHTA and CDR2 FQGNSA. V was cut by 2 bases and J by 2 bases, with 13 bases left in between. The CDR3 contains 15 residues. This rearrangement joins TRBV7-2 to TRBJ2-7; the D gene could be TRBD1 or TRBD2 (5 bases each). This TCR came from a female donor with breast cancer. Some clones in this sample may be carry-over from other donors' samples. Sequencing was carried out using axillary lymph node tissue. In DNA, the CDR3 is TGTGCCAGCAGCTTAACCGGGACGTATCCCTACGAGCAGTACTTC. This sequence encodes CASSLTGTYPYEQYF.